This T cell receptor (beta chain) is drawn from a study of human T cells and chemical hapten exposure. Looking at the study overall: 2% DPC was applied to roughly 2 cm by roughly 2 cm of upper inner arm skin for sensitization. Throughout a study of approximately 25 weeks, patients underwent weekly scalp administration of diphenylcyclopropenone doses.

Authors' data handling: Counting gave a median of 95,638 TCRs per sample, with values ranging from roughly 20,000 to 750,000. TCRdb processed the RACE reads anew with MiXCR; each CDR3 protein has one entry. The V and J calls and clone size come from TCRdb's table, not from the authors' own analysis. The table includes over 50,000 distinct CDR3 sequences, around a tenth detected once. This clonotype was seen at least ten times. Documented time point: pre-sensitization, week 0. Treatment: therapeutic diphenylcyclopropenone sensitization with weekly scalp DPC. Researchers extracted total RNA from unfractionated whole blood. The CDR3 totals 12 residues. Germline values: CDR1 DFQATT, CDR2 SNEGSKA (reference sequence). Trimming removed 7 bases at V and 6 bases at J, with 13 bases between.

This TCR came from a woman under 40 with alopecia areata. Some clones in this sample may be carry-over from other donors' samples. The chain combines TRBV20-1 with TRBJ1-5; unclear D gene. Here the sequenced sample was whole blood, taken in connection with sensitization to the hapten diphenylcyclopropenone (DPC). As DNA, the CDR3 is TGCAGTGTTAAGGCGGGATCTCAGCCCCAGCATTTT. Protein product: CSVKAGSQPQHF.